This T cell receptor beta chain was recovered during a study of T cells and copy number aberrations in small-cell lung cancer. Study-level findings and limits: Versus adjacent lung, tumor T-cell richness and clonality were lower; density nonsignificantly.

The repertoire was sequenced with immunoSEQ multiplex PCR; TCRdb's copy has only in-frame clones and lacks some. The table records roughly 8,900 clones, 75% to 80% of them present only once. Germline assignment: CDR1 SGDLS and CDR2 YYNGEE. This CDR3 comprises 13 residues. The V end was cut by 2 bases, the J end by 7 bases, with 11 bases between. Remarks on this clone: The antigen remains undetermined.

The receptor was isolated from a man in his sixties with small cell lung cancer. This chain connects TRBV9 to TRBJ2-3, with TRBD1 as a possible D gene (6 bases). Material for sequencing was normal tissue next to the tumor. CDR3 nucleotides: TGTGCCAGCAGCGTTGATCAGGGGTATACGCAGTATTTT. It specifies CASSVDQGYTQYF.